The 9 T cell receptor beta chains listed next were all sequenced from one sample in a study of shared clonotypes between healthy human individuals. The repertoire was sequenced with immunoSEQ multiplex PCR; TCRdb's copy has only in-frame clones and lacks some. The sample records millions of clones, just under 95% being singletons. Naive CD8 cells were CD45RO-negative, positively selected for CCR7, excluding terminally differentiated effector memory CD45RA+ cells. Sequences were obtained from naive CD8+ T cells sorted from blood. The receptors come from a man in his late teens or twenties in good health.

Comment on this clone: The identical CDR3 is also encoded by other nucleotide sequences in the sample. The rearrangement uses TRBV7-6 and TRBJ2-5, with D possibly being TRBD2 (5 bases). Trimming stripped 1 base from V and 5 bases from J, with 8 bases between. Germline loops: CDR1 SGHVS, CDR2 FNYEAQ. This CDR3 is 13 amino acids long. The CDR3 DNA sequence: TGTGCCAGCAGCTTAGACGGGGAGGAGACCCAGTACTTC. Amino acid sequence: CASSLDGEETQYF.

This chain joins TRBV11-2 and TRBJ1-2; no clear D. Germline CDR1 and CDR2: SGHAT and FQNNGV. The V and J ends lost 2 bases and 3 bases respectively, with 7 bases between them. The CDR3 is made up of 13 amino acids. CDR3 residues: CASSLFPDYGYTF. The CDR3 nucleotides read TGTGCCAGCAGCTTATTTCCGGACTATGGCTACACCTTC.

The V and J genes are TRBV7-9 and TRBJ2-5; 14 bases map to TRBD2. This CDR3 is built from 16 residues. Germline CDR1 SEHNR, CDR2 FQNEAQ (reference sequence). V was clipped by 3 bases and J by 0 bases; unmatched bases: 0. The CDR3 DNA sequence: TGTGCCAGCAGCTTGACTAGCGGGGGGGACCAAGAGACCCAGTACTTC. It specifies CASSLTSGGDQETQYF.

To note about this clone: One end of the junction does not line up with germline, which may come from a read error. The chain couples TRBV11-2 to TRBJ2-7; D possibly corresponds to TRBD2 (5 bases). The CDR3 sequence is 13 residues long. Germline-derived CDR1 and CDR2 are SGHAT and FQNNGV. The CDR3 coding sequence is TGTGCCAGCAGCGTAGACCGGGACTACGAGCAGTACTTC. Encoded protein: CASSVDRDYEQYF.

The genes are TRBV4-1 and TRBJ2-7; 9 positions agree with TRBD1. V dropped 4 bases and J dropped 4; count of bases not matched to a gene: 8. Germline V lookup: CDR1 MGHRA, CDR2 YSYEKL. The CDR3 contains 15 residues. CDR3: CASSRVTGGEYEQYF. The DNA of the CDR3 is TGCGCCAGCAGCCGTGTGACAGGGGGAGAGTACGAGCAGTACTTC.

This chain links TRBV19 with TRBJ2-7; D perhaps matches TRBD1 (7 bases). CDR3 size: 13 residues. In germline, CDR1 is LNHDA, CDR2 SQIVND (reference sequence). V dropped 6 bases and J dropped 4 bases, with 13 bases sitting between them. The CDR3 sequence is CASSRGTEYEQYF. The CDR3 DNA sequence: TGTGCCAGTAGCCGCGGGACAGAGTACGAGCAGTACTTC.

This chain connects TRBV5-1 to TRBJ2-1, with TRBD1 matching 10 bases. The V segment lost 4 bases and the J segment 4 bases; nucleotides outside the gene matches: 8. This CDR3 region has 16 residues. Germline loops: CDR1 SGHRS, CDR2 YFSETQ. The CDR3 is CASSPPGTGAYNEQFF. The CDR3 coding sequence is TGCGCCAGCAGCCCGCCTGGGACAGGGGCGTACAATGAGCAGTTCTTC.

Notes on this clone: The same CDR3 also results from other DNA sequences found in this sample. The chain couples TRBV6-5 to TRBJ1-1; TRBD1 is a possible D gene (6 bases). Trimming took off 3 bases at V and 4 bases at J, with 9 bases between the two ends. CDR1 and CDR2 from the germline V gene are MNHEY and SVGAGI. CDR3 size: 13 residues. The CDR3, as DNA: TGTGCCAGCAGTTATGGAGGGGGCACTGAAGCTTTCTTT. Amino acid sequence: CASSYGGGTEAFF.

Note on this clone: A read error may produce the germline difference seen at one junction end. The chain carries TRBV14 and TRBJ1-1, with 7 bases aligning to TRBD1. The CDR3 loop spans 15 amino acids. The germline V gene encodes CDR1 SGHDN and CDR2 FVKESK. CDR3 sequence reads: CASSHADRVNTEAFF. The CDR3 DNA sequence: TGTGCCAGCAGCCACGCTGACAGGGTGAATACTGAAGCTTTCTTT.